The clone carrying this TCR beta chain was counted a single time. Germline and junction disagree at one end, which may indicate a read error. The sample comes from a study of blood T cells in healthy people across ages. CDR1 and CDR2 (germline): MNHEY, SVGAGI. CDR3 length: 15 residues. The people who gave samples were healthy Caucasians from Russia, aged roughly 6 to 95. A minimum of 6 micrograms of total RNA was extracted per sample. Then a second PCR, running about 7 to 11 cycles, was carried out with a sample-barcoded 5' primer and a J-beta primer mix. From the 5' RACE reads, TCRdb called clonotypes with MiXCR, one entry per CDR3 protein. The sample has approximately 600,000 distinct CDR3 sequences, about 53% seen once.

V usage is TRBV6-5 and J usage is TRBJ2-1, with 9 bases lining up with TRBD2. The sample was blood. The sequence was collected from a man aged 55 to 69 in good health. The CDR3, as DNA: TGTGCCCGCAGTTGGGGCGGGAGGGCCTACAATGAGCAGTTCTTC. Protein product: CARSWGGRAYNEQFF.